This T cell receptor beta chain was captured in a study of beta chain features in type 1 diabetes. The CDR3 runs 15 residues. Germline lookup yields CDR1 SGHNT and CDR2 YYREEE (reference sequence). Deletions cut 1 base from V and 0 bases from J, with 8 bases between. Every isolated RNA sample was fully reverse transcribed, so sequencing captured expressed TCRB transcripts. The table came from immunoSEQ multiplex PCR; TCRdb's copy has only in-frame clones and leaves some out. The table lists just over 450,000 clones, about 30% of them singletons. This clone was seen a few times. Via the markers CD45RO/CCR7/CD25/CD127/CD95/CD27, stem cell-like memory, regulatory, central memory and naive CD4+ cells were sorted.

What was sequenced was naive CD4+ T cells from blood. The chain links TRBV5-4 to TRBJ2-1; D perhaps matches TRBD2 (5 bases). The clonotype originates from a man between 18 and 35 years old in good health. In DNA, the CDR3 is TGTGCCAGCAGCTTGAATGCGGGCTCCTACAATGAGCAGTTCTTC. Translating it yields CASSLNAGSYNEQFF.